This T cell receptor (beta chain) was captured in a study of T cell repertoires in cytomegalovirus infection. TCRdb recomputed calls from the reads with MiXCR, one row per CDR3 protein. Among fewer than 900,000 distinct CDR3 sequences, 25% to 30% were seen once, and the ten largest hold 10% to 15%. Germline values: CDR1 SGHVS, CDR2 FQNEAQ. The CDR3 loop spans 18 amino acids. Trimming took 5 bases from V and 1 from J, leaving 21 bases between them. This clonotype was recorded at least ten times. Its antigen is not known. This chain uses TRBV7-8 with TRBJ1-3; the D gene is possibly TRBD1 (5 bases). The specimen was cultured CD8+ T cells from PBMCs, collected from culture after CMV antigen stimulation. The sequence was collected from a human donor in good health (CMV status not recorded). Some clones in this sample may be carry-over from other donors' samples. This CDR3 is CASSPIVGTILSGNTIYF. Here the CDR3 DNA reads TGTGCCAGCAGCCCAATAGTGGGGACTATCTTATCTGGAAACACCATATATTTT.